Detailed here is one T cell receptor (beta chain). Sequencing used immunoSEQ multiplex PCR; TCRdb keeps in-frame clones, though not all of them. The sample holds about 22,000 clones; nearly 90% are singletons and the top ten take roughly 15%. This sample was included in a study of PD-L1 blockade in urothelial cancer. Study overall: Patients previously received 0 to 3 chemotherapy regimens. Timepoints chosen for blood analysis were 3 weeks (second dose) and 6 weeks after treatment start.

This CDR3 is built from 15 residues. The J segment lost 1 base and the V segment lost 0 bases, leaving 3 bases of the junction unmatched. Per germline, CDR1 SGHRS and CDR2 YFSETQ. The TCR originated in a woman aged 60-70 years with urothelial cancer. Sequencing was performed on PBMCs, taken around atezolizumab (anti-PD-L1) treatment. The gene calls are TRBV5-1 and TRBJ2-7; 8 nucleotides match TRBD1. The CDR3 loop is CASSLEQGGSYEQYF. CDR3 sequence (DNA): TGCGCCAGCAGCTTGGAACAGGGGGGATCCTACGAGCAGTACTTC.